The clone carrying this T cell receptor (beta chain) was observed a few times. What it binds is unknown. The data belong to a study of T cell repertoires in cytomegalovirus infection. Across the whole study: Public TCR beta signatures marked donors with CMV infection and the matching HLA.

Study outcomes and limitations: Cumulated frequencies of public TCR beta families served to identify carriers of CMV plus the relevant HLA.

TCRdb called the reads again in MiXCR, with one record for every CDR3 protein. The sample comprises some 400,000 distinct CDR3 sequences, approximately 31% of which are singletons, and roughly an eighth rests with the top ten. CDR1 is SGHAT and CDR2 is FQDESV in the germline V gene (reference sequence). The CDR3 sequence is 13 residues long. V was clipped by 1 base and J by 7 bases, with 10 bases between them. Sequencing used PBMCs. The rearrangement joins TRBV11-1 to TRBJ1-2, with D hard to call. The clonotype originates from a human donor in good health (CMV status not recorded). Some clones in this sample may be carry-over from other donors' samples. CDR3 coding DNA: TGTGCCAGCAGCTTAGGGGAATTCGGTGGCTACACCTTC. Its translation: CASSLGEFGGYTF.